Presented here are 6 T cell receptor beta chains from one specimen sequenced in a study of molecular identifiers for immune sequencing clone quantification. TCRdb re-derived calls from the PCR reads in MiXCR, one entry per CDR3 protein. Here the sample spans 85,000 to 100,000 distinct CDR3 sequences, 24% being singletons. Sequencing used naive CD8+ T cells from blood, with Jurkat cell RNA spiked in. Described subset: FACS-sorted CD8+CD4-CCR7+CD45RA+ naive T cells. These receptors originate from a human donor in good health. Some libraries in this study had Jurkat cell RNA spiked in.

This clonotype has only a few counts. The V gene is TRBV5-5, the J gene TRBJ1-5, with TRBD1 identical over 8 bases. Germline CDR1 reads SGHKS; CDR2 reads YYEKEE (reference sequence). After removal of 2 bases from V and 5 bases from J, the junction contained 9 bases not matched to a gene. This CDR3 has 16 residues. The CDR3 sequence: CASSLRSLQGDQPQHF. The CDR3 coding sequence is TGTGCCAGCAGCTTAAGGAGCCTACAGGGGGATCAGCCCCAGCATTTT.

This clonotype ranks as medium-sized. V is TRBV7-9 and J is TRBJ2-7; no firm D call. Trimming removed 5 bases from V and 3 bases from J, with 5 bases in between. CDR3 length: 11 residues. The germline CDR1 and CDR2 sequences are SEHNR and FQNEAQ (reference sequence). The CDR3 region is CASSPGYEQYF. As DNA, the CDR3 is TGTGCCAGCAGCCCCGGCTACGAGCAGTACTTC.

This clonotype was picked up one time. One base away lies a much larger clone, so this may be a sequencing read error. The chain recombines TRBV4-3 with TRBJ1-2; D may be TRBD1 (5 bases). The V and J ends lost 2 bases and 8 bases respectively, with 18 bases between them. The germline V gene has CDR1 LGHNA and CDR2 YSLEER. This CDR3 has 15 amino acids. The CDR3 spells CASSQYRGILDGYTF. The CDR3 DNA sequence: TGCGCCAGCAGCCAATACCGGGGCATCCTTGACGGCTACACCTTC.

Comments on this clonotype: A much larger clone is a single base away; this may be a read error. It is likely a read error, because the conserved phenylalanine at the end of the CDR3 is missing. The chain joins TRBV4-3 to TRBJ2-3; D remains ambiguous. Germline CDR1 reads LGHNA; CDR2 reads YSLEER. The CDR3 is 14 residues long. The CDR3 protein is CVSSHATSTDTQYL. CDR3 nucleotide sequence: TGCGTCAGCAGCCATGCGACTAGCACAGATACGCAGTATCTT.

This clonotype was found many times. The chain uses TRBV6-6 and TRBJ2-3; 10 positions match TRBD2. CDR1 MNHNY and CDR2 SVGAGI come from the germline V gene (reference sequence). The CDR3 has 17 amino acids. J was trimmed by 2 bases and V by 2 bases; bases with no gene match: 7. Here the CDR3 DNA reads TGTGCCAGCAGTTACCTTCGACTAGCGGGTACCACAGATACGCAGTATTTT. Protein sequence: CASSYLRLAGTTDTQYF.

This clonotype was recorded at least ten times. The chain is built from TRBV19 and TRBJ2-7; D not resolved. The germline V gene encodes CDR1 LNHDA and CDR2 SQIVND (reference sequence). Between the trimmed V and J ends, which lost 5 bases and 2 bases, there was a span of 10 bases. The CDR3 sequence is 13 residues long. The CDR3 DNA follows: TGTGCCAGTAGTTCGACTGTCACCTACGAGCAGTACTTC. Encoded protein: CASSSTVTYEQYF.